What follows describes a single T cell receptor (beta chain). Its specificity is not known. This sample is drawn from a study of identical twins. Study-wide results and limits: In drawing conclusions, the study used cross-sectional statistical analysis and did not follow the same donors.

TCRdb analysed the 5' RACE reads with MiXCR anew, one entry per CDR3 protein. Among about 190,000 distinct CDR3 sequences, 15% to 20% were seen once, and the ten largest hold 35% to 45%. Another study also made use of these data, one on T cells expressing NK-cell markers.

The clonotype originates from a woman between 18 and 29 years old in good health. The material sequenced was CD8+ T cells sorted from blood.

DNA of the CDR3: TGTGCCAGCAGCTGGGCGGAGGGTAATGAGCAGTTCTTC. Its translation is CASSWAEGNEQFF. The chain combines TRBV11-3 with TRBJ2-1; a weak D match, TRBD2 (6 bases). With 4 bases removed from V and 7 bases from J, the gap between germline ends came to 11 bases. The germline gives CDR1 SGHNT, CDR2 YENEEA. The length of the CDR3 is 13 residues.